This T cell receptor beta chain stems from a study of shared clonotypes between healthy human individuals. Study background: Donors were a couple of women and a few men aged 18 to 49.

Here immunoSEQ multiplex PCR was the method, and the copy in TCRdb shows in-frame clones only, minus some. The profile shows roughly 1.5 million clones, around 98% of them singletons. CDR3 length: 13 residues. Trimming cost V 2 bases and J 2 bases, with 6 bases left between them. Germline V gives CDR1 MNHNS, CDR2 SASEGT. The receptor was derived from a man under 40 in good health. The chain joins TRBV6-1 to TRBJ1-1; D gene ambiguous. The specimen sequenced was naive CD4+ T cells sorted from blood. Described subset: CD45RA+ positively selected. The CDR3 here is CASSEWGNTEAFF. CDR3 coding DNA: TGTGCCAGCAGTGAATGGGGAAACACTGAAGCTTTCTTT.